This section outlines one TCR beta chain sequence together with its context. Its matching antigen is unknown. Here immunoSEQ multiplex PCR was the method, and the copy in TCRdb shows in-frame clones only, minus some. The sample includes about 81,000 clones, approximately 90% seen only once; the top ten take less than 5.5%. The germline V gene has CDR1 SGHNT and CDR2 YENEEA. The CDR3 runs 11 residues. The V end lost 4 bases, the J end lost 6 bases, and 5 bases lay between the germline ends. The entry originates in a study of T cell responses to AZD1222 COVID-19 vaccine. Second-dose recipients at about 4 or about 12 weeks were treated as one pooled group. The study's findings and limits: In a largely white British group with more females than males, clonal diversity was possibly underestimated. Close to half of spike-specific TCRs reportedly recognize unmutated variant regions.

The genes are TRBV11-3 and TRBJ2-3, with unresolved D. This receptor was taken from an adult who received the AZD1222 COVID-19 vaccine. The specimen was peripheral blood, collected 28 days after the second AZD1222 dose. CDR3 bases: TGTGCCAGCAGCTCCGAGGATACGCAGTATTTT. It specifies CASSSEDTQYF.